The next 26 T cell receptor beta chains were all read from a single sample in a study of monozygotic twins with cystic fibrosis. Sequenced by immunoSEQ multiplex PCR; TCRdb stores in-frame clones only, minus some. The profile shows around 33,000 clones, over 75% of them singletons. The sequencing input was blood. The receptors come from a girl aged 2-10 years with cystic fibrosis.

CDR3 amino acids: CASSQERTSTYEQYF. CDR3 coding DNA: TGCGCCAGCAGCCAAGAAAGAACTAGCACCTACGAGCAGTACTTC. The V call is TRBV4-3, the J call TRBJ2-7; TRBD2 might be the D (6 bases). The ends were cut back, 0 bases at V and 2 bases at J, with 11 bases in the middle. The CDR3 covers 15 residues. The V gene's germline CDR1 is LGHNA and CDR2 YSLEER.

V gene TRBV30 combines with J gene TRBJ1-5; TRBD1 matches 8 bases. The CDR3 runs 16 residues. V trimming: 1 base; J trimming: 7 bases; junction bases outside the gene matches: 12. Germline V gene lookup returns CDR1 GTSNPN and CDR2 SVGIG (reference sequence). The chain's CDR3 is CAWSGVATGGQQPQHF. The CDR3 DNA sequence: TGTGCCTGGAGTGGGGTGGCAACAGGGGGGCAACAGCCCCAGCATTTT.

The chain employs TRBV7-2 and TRBJ2-7; 10 bases agree with TRBD1. V was pared by 4 bases and J by 0 bases, with 3 bases of the junction left unmatched. CDR1 SGHTA and CDR2 FQGNSA come from the germline V gene. CDR3 length equals 15 residues. CDR3 nucleotides: TGTGCCAGCAGCTACCGACAGGGGGCCTCCTACGAGCAGTACTTC. It specifies CASSYRQGASYEQYF. The variable domain in full, completed from reference TRBV7-2 and TRBJ2-7, reads GAGVSQSPSNKVTEKGKDVELRCDPISGHTALYWYRQSLGQGLEFLIYFQGNSAPDKSGLPSDRFSAERTGGSVSTLTIQRTQQEDSAVYLCASSYRQGASYEQYFGPGTRLTVT.

This chain joins TRBV30 and TRBJ1-6; D call uncertain. V lost 0 bases and J lost 8, with 8 bases in between. Looked up from germline, CDR1 is GTSNPN and CDR2 is SVGIG (reference sequence). The CDR3 is 13 amino acids. CDR3 DNA: TGTGCCTGGAGTGTGTTTGAGTATTCACCCCTCCACTTT. This sequence encodes CAWSVFEYSPLHF.

The chain carries TRBV6-6 and TRBJ2-5; D is perhaps TRBD2 (5 bases). The CDR3 covers 14 residues. CDR1 MNHNY and CDR2 SVGAGI come from the germline V gene (reference sequence). The ends were cut back, 9 bases at V and 5 bases at J, with 19 bases in the middle. The CDR3 DNA reads TGTGCCAGTTCGGGGAACAACCTGCGGGAGACCCAGTACTTC. Its translation: CASSGNNLRETQYF.

This clone occurred a few times. V is TRBV19 and J is TRBJ1-5; 9 nucleotides align to TRBD1. The CDR3 contains 14 residues. Germline lookup yields CDR1 LNHDA and CDR2 SQIVND (reference sequence). J was trimmed by 4 bases and V by 5 bases; bases with no gene match: 3. The CDR3 DNA sequence: TGTGCCAGTAGTGTGGACAGGGGAAATCAGCCCCAGCATTTT. Its translation: CASSVDRGNQPQHF. Full variable domain (outside the CDR3, taken from reference TRBV19 and TRBJ1-5): DGGITQSPKYLFRKEGQNVTLSCEQNLNHDAMYWYRQDPGQGLRLIYYSQIVNDFQKGDIAEGYSVSREKKESFPLTVTSAQKNPTAFYLCASSVDRGNQPQHFGDGTRLSIL.

The chain links TRBV30 to TRBJ2-2; no firm D call. Germline assignment: CDR1 GTSNPN and CDR2 SVGIG (reference sequence). Trimming left V 2 bases short and J 7 bases short, with 8 bases between. The CDR3 is 12 amino acids. CDR3 in DNA: TGTGCCTGGAGTCCCTACAACGGGGAGCTGTTTTTT. Its protein is CAWSPYNGELFF.

This clone was seen just once. This sequence joins TRBV5-1 and TRBJ2-1; perhaps TRBD2 as D (5 bases). Germline lookup yields CDR1 SGHRS and CDR2 YFSETQ. The ends were cut back, 7 bases at V and 0 bases at J, with 23 bases in the middle. CDR3 length equals 18 residues. The CDR3 here is CASRLPKSGRSSYNEQFF. In DNA, the CDR3 is TGCGCCAGCCGGCTACCCAAGAGCGGTCGGAGCTCCTACAATGAGCAGTTCTTC.

This clone was picked up one time. This chain's CDR3 is CSVSGAGNTIYF. In DNA, the CDR3 is TGCAGCGTTTCCGGGGCTGGAAACACCATATATTTT. The V and J genes are TRBV29-1 and TRBJ1-3; no firm D call. Germline V gene lookup returns CDR1 SQVTM and CDR2 ANQGSEA. This CDR3 comprises 12 residues. Deletions cut 5 bases from V and 2 bases from J, with 7 bases between.

The chain is built from TRBV30 and TRBJ1-3; a possible D gene is TRBD1 (5 bases). This CDR3 comprises 14 residues. Trimming left V 6 bases short and J 2 bases short, with 14 bases between. Germline CDR1 GTSNPN, CDR2 SVGIG (reference sequence). CDR3 bases: TGTGCCTGCCTGTTTCAGGGAACTGGAAACACCATATATTTT. Protein sequence: CACLFQGTGNTIYF.

This clone was seen only once. The rearrangement links TRBV4-1 to TRBJ1-3, with a weak D call TRBD1 (5 bases). The V end was cut by 0 bases, the J end by 2 bases, with 14 bases between. Germline CDR1 and CDR2: MGHRA and YSYEKL. This CDR3 contains 17 residues. The CDR3 DNA follows: TGCGCCAGCAGCCAAGAAGGCCTCCTGGGGCCTGGAAACACCATATATTTT. It translates to CASSQEGLLGPGNTIYF.

This chain joins TRBV21-1 and TRBJ2-7; TRBD2 is the table's D call, not checked against the DNA. TRBV21-1 is shown as a pseudogene. The CDR3 spans 16 residues. CDR3 nucleotide sequence: TGTGCCAGCAGCAAAGGTCGCCTAGCGGGGTCCTACGAGCAGTACTTC. Its translation is CASSKGRLAGSYEQYF.

This clone is a singleton in its sample. The chain has TRBV6-6 and TRBJ1-2, with D unclear. The CDR3 is 13 residues long. Trimming stripped 6 bases from V and 0 bases from J, with 8 bases between. Per the germline V gene, CDR1 is MNHNY and CDR2 is SVGAGI (reference sequence). The CDR3 region is CASRNRANYGYTF. The DNA for the CDR3 is TGTGCCAGCAGGAACCGGGCTAACTATGGCTACACCTTC.

The gene calls are TRBV27 and TRBJ1-2; D remains unclear. The CDR3 consists of 14 residues. From germline, CDR1 is MNHEY and CDR2 SMNVEV (reference sequence). Trimming removed 5 bases at V and 2 bases at J, with 12 bases between. In nucleotides, the CDR3 is TGTGCCAGCAGTCCCCTCGCCGAGAACTATGGCTACACCTTC. The encoded protein is CASSPLAENYGYTF.

The rearrangement uses TRBV30 and TRBJ1-2; tentative D call: TRBD1 (5 bases). Trimming removed 4 bases at V and 4 bases at J, with 28 bases between. Germline CDR1 is GTSNPN and CDR2 is SVGIG (reference sequence). The CDR3 sequence is 18 residues long. CDR3 region: CAWNAEGAPLGGGYGYTF. The CDR3 coding sequence is TGTGCCTGGAATGCCGAAGGGGCACCCCTTGGTGGCGGCTATGGCTACACCTTC.

This clone was counted a few times. The rearrangement links TRBV5-1 to TRBJ2-5; TRBD2 matches 9 bases. The V and J ends lost 0 bases and 6 bases, in that order; junction bases with no gene match: 6. This CDR3 region has 15 residues. Germline CDR1 SGHRS, CDR2 YFSETQ. Here the CDR3 reads CASSLGRGGPKTQYF. The CDR3 DNA is TGCGCCAGCAGCTTGGGGCGGGGGGGCCCAAAGACCCAGTACTTC.

This sequence joins TRBV2 and TRBJ1-6, with TRBD1 matching 9 bases. Germline V gene lookup returns CDR1 SNHLY and CDR2 FYNNEI. J was trimmed by 3 bases and V by 6 bases; bases with no gene match: 9. This CDR3 is 17 amino acids long. The CDR3 region is CASSPPGQGRYNSPLHF. The CDR3 nucleotides are TGTGCCAGCAGCCCCCCGGGACAGGGCCGCTATAATTCACCCCTCCACTTT.

The genes are TRBV10-2 and TRBJ2-5, with 8 positions matching TRBD1. V lost 6 bases to trimming and J lost 5 bases; unmatched junction nucleotides: 5. The CDR3 totals 13 residues. Per germline, CDR1 WSHSY and CDR2 SAAADI. The CDR3 here is CASRGTGGETQYF. CDR3 coding DNA: TGCGCCAGCAGAGGGACAGGTGGGGAGACCCAGTACTTC.

The chain uses TRBV9 and TRBJ1-2, with TRBD1 as a possible D gene (6 bases). Germline V gene sequence: CDR1 SGDLS, CDR2 YYNGEE. The CDR3 runs 17 residues. Trimming shortened V by 4 bases and J by 6 bases, and 25 bases separated the two germline ends. DNA of the CDR3: TGTGCCAGCAGCACCACCCGGGGGCGCCTAGGTCGGGATGGCTACACCTTC. This gives the protein CASSTTRGRLGRDGYTF.

The rearrangement links TRBV5-1 to TRBJ1-5; D perhaps matches TRBD1 (6 bases). CDR1 and CDR2 from the germline V gene are SGHRS and YFSETQ. The germline V and J ends were trimmed by 4 bases and 0 bases, with 11 bases remaining between them. The CDR3 covers 15 residues. The DNA for the CDR3 is TGCGCCAGCAGCATGACAGGAACTAGCAATCAGCCCCAGCATTTT. Translation: CASSMTGTSNQPQHF.

V gene TRBV29-1 combines with J gene TRBJ1-5, with D perhaps matching TRBD1 (5 bases). Trimming took off 3 bases at V and 8 bases at J, with 17 bases between the two ends. CDR1 is SQVTM and CDR2 is ANQGSEA in the germline V gene. The CDR3 length is 14 residues. The CDR3 sequence is CSVETGVGTEPQHF. CDR3 bases: TGCAGCGTTGAGACCGGGGTAGGGACCGAGCCCCAGCATTTT.

The genes are TRBV4-2 and TRBJ2-2; TRBD2 is a possible D gene (6 bases). V shed 0 bases and J shed 4 bases, with 12 bases lying between them. The CDR3 extends over 16 amino acids. Germline-derived CDR1 and CDR2 are LGHNA and YNFKEQ. CDR3 amino acids: CASSQDSTSFTGELFF. Here the CDR3 DNA reads TGTGCCAGCAGCCAAGATAGCACTAGCTTCACCGGGGAGCTGTTTTTT.

J is TRBJ1-3 and V is TRBV9; 7 nucleotides agree with TRBD1. The CDR3 has 15 residues. With V trimmed by 4 bases and J by 4 bases, 8 bases remained unmatched. Germline lookup yields CDR1 SGDLS and CDR2 YYNGEE. This CDR3 reads CASSLHRGFGNTIYF. DNA of the CDR3: TGTGCCAGCAGCTTACACAGGGGATTCGGAAACACCATATATTTT.

This clone occurred once. The chain combines TRBV5-5 with TRBJ1-4; maybe TRBD1 (5 bases). The V gene's germline CDR1 is SGHKS and CDR2 YYEKEE (reference sequence). This CDR3 contains 14 residues. V was clipped by 6 bases and J by 5 bases, with 14 bases between them. CDR3 residues: CASTEGPLNEKLFF. CDR3 nucleotides: TGTGCCAGCACCGAGGGGCCGCTAAATGAAAAACTGTTTTTT.

This clone came up once. The chain links TRBV7-3 to TRBJ2-2; D may match TRBD1 or TRBD2 (6 bases each). This CDR3 is 14 amino acids long. Trimming took off 5 bases at V and 7 bases at J, with 14 bases between the two ends. The V gene's germline CDR1 is SGHTA and CDR2 FQGTGA. This chain's CDR3 is CASSPGAAGGELFF. CDR3 nucleotides: TGTGCCAGCAGCCCGGGGGCAGCGGGCGGGGAGCTGTTTTTT.

V gene TRBV9 combines with J gene TRBJ2-2; D may be TRBD1 or TRBD2 (6 bases each). This CDR3 is built from 15 residues. Germline loops: CDR1 SGDLS, CDR2 YYNGEE. Between the trimmed V and J ends, which lost 0 bases and 5 bases, there was a span of 11 bases. CDR3 residues: CASSVEVGGTGELFF. The CDR3 DNA reads TGTGCCAGCAGCGTAGAAGTAGGGGGGACCGGGGAGCTGTTTTTT.